This T cell receptor (beta chain) appears in the sequencing data of a study of cytomegalovirus exposure and HLA in healthy donors. Vbeta (60) and Jbeta (13) primers were used in the PCR. Sequencing was performed with immunoSEQ multiplex PCR; in TCRdb, only in-frame clones are kept and a portion is missing. The sample shows 95,000 to 150,000 clones, 75% to 90% of them seen only once. This CDR3 spans 17 amino acids. Germline CDR1 LGHNA, CDR2 YSLEER. The trim removed 5 bases at V and 3 bases at J, leaving 9 bases unmatched. V usage is TRBV4-3 and J usage is TRBJ2-1; 11 bases line up with TRBD2. The sequenced sample consisted of PBMCs. The source of this sequence is a man aged 40-50 years in good health and CMV-seronegative. The CDR3 region is CASSVTSGGSNYNEQFF. CDR3 DNA: TGCGCCAGCAGCGTAACTAGCGGGGGATCCAACTACAATGAGCAGTTCTTC.